This TCR beta chain is from a study of post-analysis software for immune sequencing data (dated by TCRdb to 2014 to 2015). In the study overall: The recorded disease courses included relapsing-remitting, secondary progressive and progressive-relapsing multiple sclerosis, and some patients had no subtype annotation. Patient repertoires were compared against ten to eleven previously published healthy control repertoires from donors aged about 6 to 26 years. A subset of samples was prepared in parallel using single-end sample barcoding, then pooled and co-amplified after Illumina adapter ligation. Here is what the overall study found, with its caveats: The control group was slightly older than the multiple sclerosis patient group. Patients showed significantly higher frequencies than controls for roughly 5 TRBV segments, among them TRBV5-6, TRBV5-1 and TRBV20-1. Direct clustering with F measure revealed strong co-clustering of samples prepared in the same batch, which led to a batch-effect correction. Significantly lower normalized Chao1 diversity was found in multiple sclerosis patients than in controls, suggesting substantial peripheral T-cell clonal expansion.

The library was obtained by PCR. The instrument was an Illumina HiSeq 2500. To reduce PCR and sequencing biases, unique molecular identifiers were built into the TCR beta cDNA libraries. Roughly 500,000 cDNA molecules were obtained for every 1 to 10 million input T cells, so each molecule roughly corresponded to one T cell. The patient libraries were prepared and sequenced using the same protocol as the earlier healthy control dataset. Samples belonging to the same batch were prepared together, multiplexed and sequenced on a shared HiSeq lane. Processing in the source paper ran as follows. Raw barcoded reads were processed with MIGEC, discarding single-read molecular identifier groups before consensus assembly and CDR3 extraction. Clonotype tables were post-analysed with VDJtools, normalizing diversity by down-sampling all datasets to the smallest sample size. In repertoire overlap clustering, CDR3 amino acid sequences, but not nucleotide sequences, were matched to correct batch-related cross-sample contamination. Clones were called with MiXCR by TCRdb after fastp trimmed the public reads at Q25, and only in-frame beta chains were retained. Records with the same CDR3 protein are collapsed into one entry carrying the most frequent genes and DNA. TCRdb, rather than the study authors, made the V and J calls. The sample records hundreds of thousands of distinct CDR3 sequences, just under 30% of which are singletons. Of the sample, around 0.55% is held by the ten largest clones.

TCR beta repertoires were profiled from peripheral blood of about a dozen young patients with multiple sclerosis to demonstrate the VDJtools post-analysis software. Multiple sclerosis patients were children and adolescents aged about 6 to 17 years. Of note for this clonotype: Its antigen is not yet known. Per-nucleotide qualities are absent, and no much larger clonotype sits a single base away.

V and J are truncated by 1 base and 13 bases respectively, leaving an intervening sequence of 16 bases. From cysteine to phenylalanine, the CDR3 is 13 amino acids long. The DNA shown is the 39-base CDR3, in frame from base 1. From a lookup of the germline V gene (reference sequence), CDR1 and CDR2 are SEHNR and FQNEAQ. The receptor comes from a girl under 18 with multiple sclerosis. The sample was blood. The rearrangement combines TRBV7-9 with TRBJ2-5, with the D assignment possibly TRBD1 or TRBD2, given 6 matching bases for each. The nucleotide sequence is given as TGTGCCAGCAGCTTAGAGGGGGGCCAGGCGGGGTACTTC. Its amino acids are CASSLEGGQAGYF.